A selection of T cell receptor beta chains follows, all from one sample in a study of cytomegalovirus exposure and HLA in healthy donors. Profiling relied on immunoSEQ multiplex PCR, and the TCRdb table lists in-frame clones only, not all of them. The sample has some 180,000 clones, 78% seen once. Sequencing was carried out using PBMCs. All receptors come from a female donor in good health and CMV-seronegative. Both conserved end residues are part of each CDR3. Fields, in order: CDR3 length, J gene, D gene, V gene, clone size, CDR3 DNA, CDR3 protein. D genes are given only for firm matches. Not all rows give a size; the values are once, few, many and, for expanded clones, a class.

13,TRBJ1-2,TRBD1,TRBV6-5,.,TGTGCCAGCAGGGGGACAGGGAGTTATGGCTACACCTTC,CASRGTGSYGYTF
19,TRBJ2-3,TRBD2,TRBV5-1,.,TGCGCCAGCAGCTTGGCGCTAGGACTAGCGGGAGGCCCTCGAGATACGCAGTATTTT,CASSLALGLAGGPRDTQYF
15,TRBJ2-5,.,TRBV9,.,TGCGCCAGCAGCGTAGGGGGGCTCTCAGAAGAGACCCAGTACTTC,CASSVGGLSEETQYF
14,TRBJ2-7,TRBD1,TRBV5-1,.,TGCGCCAGCAGCCGGACAGGGTTACCCTACGAGCAGTACTTC,CASSRTGLPYEQYF
14,TRBJ2-7,TRBD1,TRBV5-1,.,TGCGCCAGCAGCCGGAATGGACAGGCCTACGAGCAGTACTTC,CASSRNGQAYEQYF
16,TRBJ1-3,.,TRBV7-5,few,TGTGCCAGAAGCTCAAGGACTGCCGGGCCTGGAAACACCATATATTTT,CARSSRTAGPGNTIYF
14,TRBJ1-1,TRBD1,TRBV6-5,.,TGTGCCAGCAGTATACAGGGGGCTTTTACTGAAGCTTTCTTT,CASSIQGAFTEAFF
12,TRBJ2-4,TRBD1,TRBV27,.,TGTGCCAGCAGTCCGGACAGGGCGATTCAGTACTTC,CASSPDRAIQYF
17,TRBJ2-4,TRBD1,TRBV9,.,TGTGCCAGCACCCCCAGGACAGGGAAGGGGGCCAAAAACATTCAGTACTTC,CASTPRTGKGAKNIQYF
19,TRBJ2-7,TRBD1,TRBV7-6,.,TGTGCCAGCAGCTTAGCCCCCTACGACGACAGGGGGCTAAGTTACGAGCAGTACTTC,CASSLAPYDDRGLSYEQYF
14,TRBJ1-4,TRBD1,TRBV4-3,.,TGCGCCAGCAGTCGCAGGGGGGAGGATGAAAAACTGTTTTTT,CASSRRGEDEKLFF
14,TRBJ2-7,TRBD1,TRBV27,few,TGTGCCAGCAGTCAACGGACAGGTCCCTACGAGCAGTACTTC,CASSQRTGPYEQYF
14,TRBJ2-7,TRBD1,TRBV7-8,few,TGTGCCAGCAGCCCGGGACAGCTCCCCCCCGAGCAGTACTTC,CASSPGQLPPEQYF
15,TRBJ1-2,.,TRBV2,.,TGTGCCAGCAGTGACGCAGGGAAGACTAACTATGGCTACACCTTC,CASSDAGKTNYGYTF
14,TRBJ1-1,TRBD1,TRBV7-9,.,TGTGCCAGCAGCCCGGGACAGAGGTCCACTGAAGCTTTCTTT,CASSPGQRSTEAFF
19,TRBJ2-7,TRBD2,TRBV18,.,TGTGCCAGCTCACCAAGCCTGGGACTAGCGGGAGGGGGTTCCTACGAGCAGTACTTC,CASSPSLGLAGGGSYEQYF
14,TRBJ2-3,TRBD2,TRBV9,.,TGTGCCAGCAGCGTCGGGACTAACACAGATACGCAGTATTTT,CASSVGTNTDTQYF
15,TRBJ1-1,.,TRBV7-8,.,TGTGCCAGCAGCTTAGGACGGCGGAGGGGAGCTGAAGCTTTCTTT,CASSLGRRRGAEAFF
15,TRBJ2-5,TRBD2,TRBV5-1,.,TGCGCCAGCAGCCCACGGACTAGCGTACAAGAGACCCAGTACTTC,CASSPRTSVQETQYF
20,TRBJ1-3,TRBD1,TRBV30,.,TGTGCCTGGAGTGTATTTCGTCCGGGACAGGGGGCCTCCTCTGGAAACACCATATATTTT,CAWSVFRPGQGASSGNTIYF
15,TRBJ2-1,.,TRBV7-6,.,TGTGCCAGCAGCTGGACACCACGTATATACAATGAGCAGTTCTTC,CASSWTPRIYNEQFF
13,TRBJ2-7,TRBD2,TRBV29-1,few,TGCAGCGTAGACCTGGCGGGAGGCAACGAGCAGTACTTC,CSVDLAGGNEQYF
14,TRBJ2-3,TRBD2,TRBV29-1,.,TGCAGCGTTGTGCCTAGCGGTAACACAGATACGCAGTATTTT,CSVVPSGNTDTQYF
14,TRBJ1-1,TRBD1,TRBV19,once,TGTGCCAGTATGGGGGACAGGGCTAACACTGAAGCTTTCTTT,CASMGDRANTEAFF
15,TRBJ2-7,TRBD2,TRBV9,.,TGTGCCAGCAGCCCACGGACTAGCGGATCCTACGAGCAGTACTTC,CASSPRTSGSYEQYF
12,TRBJ1-2,.,TRBV6-6,.,TGTGCCAGCAGTTATGACAGCTATGGCTACACCTTC,CASSYDSYGYTF
13,TRBJ1-2,TRBD1,TRBV7-6,.,TGTGCCAGCAGCCCGGGACAGTCCTATGGCTACACCTTC,CASSPGQSYGYTF
18,TRBJ2-3,TRBD2,TRBV5-1,.,TGCGCCAGCAGCCCGCTGGGACCTAGCGGGGGGGCCGCAGATACGCAGTATTTT,CASSPLGPSGGAADTQYF
16,TRBJ2-6,.,TRBV7-9,.,TGTGCCAGCAGCTATTTCCAGGGCTCTGGGGCCAACGTCCTGACTTTC,CASSYFQGSGANVLTF
15,TRBJ2-7,TRBD1,TRBV18,.,TGTGCCAGCTCGCCCGGGACAGGGGGGTTCTACGAGCAGTACTTC,CASSPGTGGFYEQYF
16,TRBJ1-1,.,TRBV5-1,.,TGCGCCAGCAGCTTGGCATCGGCCCGGGAGCGCACTGAAGCTTTCTTT,CASSLASARERTEAFF
15,TRBJ2-1,TRBD1,TRBV6-5,.,TGTGCCAGCAGTTCCGGGACAGGTGCCTACAATGAGCAGTTCTTC,CASSSGTGAYNEQFF
15,TRBJ2-2,TRBD1,TRBV5-6,.,TGTGCCAGCAGGCGAAGGACAGGGATCACCGGGGAGCTGTTTTTT,CASRRRTGITGELFF
13,TRBJ1-5,.,TRBV30,few,TGTGCCTGGAGTACGGGCAGGGATCAGCCCCAGCATTTT,CAWSTGRDQPQHF
11,TRBJ2-5,.,TRBV7-6,.,TGTGCCAGCAGCCAGGGGGGGACCCAGTACTTC,CASSQGGTQYF
13,TRBJ1-5,.,TRBV7-9,.,TGTGCCAGCAGCCCAATCGGGTATCAGCCCCAGCATTTT,CASSPIGYQPQHF
12,TRBJ1-1,.,TRBV6-5,.,TGTGCCAGCAGTTCCGGGAACACTGAAGCTTTCTTT,CASSSGNTEAFF
14,TRBJ1-1,.,TRBV30,.,TGTGCCTGGAAGGCACCGATGGGGGGACCTGAAGCTTTCTTT,CAWKAPMGGPEAFF
15,TRBJ2-5,.,TRBV2,.,TGTGCCAGCAGAGGAAGGACTCACGCTCAAGAGACCCAGTACTTC,CASRGRTHAQETQYF
14,TRBJ2-3,TRBD2,TRBV7-2,.,TGTGCCAGCAGCTGGCGGGAGGGAGCAGATACGCAGTATTTT,CASSWREGADTQYF